This paragraph reports one T cell receptor (beta chain). This may be a read error: a much more frequent sequence differs by one nucleotide. The source of the sample is a study of molecular identifiers for immune sequencing clone quantification. The CDR3 has 14 residues. The germline CDR1 and CDR2 sequences are LGHNA and YSLEER. TCRdb re-called the PCR reads with MiXCR, one entry per CDR3 protein. Of 250,000 to 350,000 distinct CDR3 sequences listed, about a fifth are singletons. The rearrangement uses TRBV4-3 and TRBJ2-7; the D is unclear. The receptor was isolated from a human donor in good health. Some libraries in this study had Jurkat cell RNA spiked in. Specimen: naive CD8+ T cells from blood, with Jurkat cell RNA spiked in. Subset denoted: FACS-sorted CD8+CD4-CCR7+CD45RA+ naive T cells. The CDR3 nucleotides are TGCGCCAGCAACCAAGATAAGGCCGGCTACGAGCAGTACTTC. Translating it yields CASNQDKAGYEQYF.